This entry lists 31 T cell receptor beta chains sequenced from one sample in a study of T cells in Graves' hyperthyroidism and ophthalmopathy. There were TCR beta CDR3 regions amplified from RNA transcripts. A set of HTBI primers served as the primers for a first-round RT-PCR of the TCR CDR3. Each CDR3 protein is one row after TCRdb ran MiXCR on the multiplex PCR reads. There are roughly 180,000 distinct CDR3 sequences in the sample; 9.4% occur only once, and more than 20% lies in the top ten. The specimen was blood. These receptors came from a woman in her late teens or twenties with Graves' hyperthyroidism that later progressed to Graves' ophthalmopathy.

About this clonotype: This may come from a read error, since a much larger clone is one base off. This chain links TRBV3-1 with TRBJ2-1; TRBD2 might be the D (6 bases). This CDR3 comprises 15 residues. The germline V gene encodes CDR1 LGHDT and CDR2 YNNKEL (reference sequence). DNA of the CDR3: TGTGCCAGCAGCCAAGATAGGGACTCCTACAATGAGCCGTTCTTC. It yields the protein CASSQDRDSYNEPFF.

This clonotype showed up just a few times. The chain uses TRBV24-1 and TRBJ1-3, with D tentatively TRBD1 (6 bases). There are 13 residues in the CDR3. Germline assignment: CDR1 KGHDR and CDR2 SFDVKD. V was pared by 1 base and J by 8 bases, with 8 bases between. The CDR3 region is CATSDFEGDTIYF. CDR3 DNA: TGTGCCACCAGTGATTTTGAGGGGGACACCATATATTTT.

In its sample, this clonotype was seen many times. The rearrangement joins TRBV7-9 to TRBJ2-7; TRBD1 might be the D (6 bases). CDR1 is SEHNR and CDR2 is FQNEAQ in the germline V gene (reference sequence). The ends were cut back, 2 bases at V and 0 bases at J, with 14 bases in the middle. This CDR3 has 16 residues. DNA of the CDR3: TGTGCCAGCAGCTTACCAGGGGTGGACAGCTCCTACGAGCAGTACTTC. This codes for CASSLPGVDSSYEQYF.

In this sample, this clonotype turned up many times. This chain links TRBV20-1 with TRBJ1-6, with TRBD1 matching 11 bases. After removal of 5 bases from V and 9 bases from J, the junction contained 6 bases not matched to a gene. Germline loops: CDR1 DFQATT, CDR2 SNEGSKA (reference sequence). CDR3 length equals 14 residues. CDR3 DNA sequence: TGCAGTGCTTCCTCCGGGACAGGGGGTTCACCCCTCCACTTT. It specifies CSASSGTGGSPLHF.

The chain couples TRBV6-5 to TRBJ2-4, with 10 bases that match TRBD2. Germline values: CDR1 MNHEY, CDR2 SVGAGI. Trimming took 2 bases from V and 3 from J; bases not matched to a gene: 4. This CDR3 has 16 residues. DNA of the CDR3: TGTGCCAGCAGTTACGAAGCGGGGGGGCTCAAAAACATTCAGTACTTC. This translates into CASSYEAGGLKNIQYF.

This clonotype came up many times. The chain joins TRBV19 to TRBJ2-5, with 9 bases aligning to TRBD1. In germline, CDR1 is LNHDA, CDR2 SQIVND (reference sequence). J gave up 2 bases and V 4 bases, and 8 bases lay outside the gene matches. The CDR3 is made up of 16 amino acids. This chain's CDR3 is CASSNRQGVWQETQYF. CDR3 DNA sequence: TGTGCCAGTAGTAACAGACAGGGGGTCTGGCAAGAGACCCAGTACTTC.

This clonotype was recorded many times. This chain connects TRBV29-1 to TRBJ1-1; D unclear. Trimming left V 8 bases short and J 1 base short, with 5 bases between. Looked up from germline, CDR1 is SQVTM and CDR2 is ANQGSEA. This CDR3 comprises 10 residues. DNA for the CDR3: TGCAGCTGCTGGAACACTGAAGCTTTCTTT. Translation gives CSCWNTEAFF.

This chain links TRBV5-4 with TRBJ1-1, with D perhaps matching TRBD1 (5 bases). The germline V gene has CDR1 SGHNT and CDR2 YYREEE (reference sequence). Trimming stripped 5 bases from V and 5 bases from J, with 28 bases between. The CDR3 loop spans 18 amino acids. In DNA form, the CDR3 reads TGTGCCAGCAGACTTGGGGGGTGGGGGGAAATGCGGGAGACTGAAGCTTTCTTT. This gives the protein CASRLGGWGEMRETEAFF.

This clonotype occurred many times. The chain joins TRBV12-5 to TRBJ2-2; D tentatively fits TRBD1 or TRBD2 (5 bases each). Germline V CDR1 and CDR2: LGHNT, FRNRAP. The CDR3 spans 17 residues. With 1 base removed from V and 4 bases from J, the gap between germline ends came to 16 bases. The CDR3: CASGLGGFVRGTGELFF. CDR3 coding DNA: TGTGCTAGTGGTTTGGGGGGGTTCGTCCGTGGCACCGGGGAGCTGTTTTTT.

This clonotype was picked up many times. The chain recombines TRBV27 with TRBJ2-6; D could derive from TRBD1 or TRBD2 (5 bases each). Per the germline V gene, CDR1 is MNHEY and CDR2 is SMNVEV (reference sequence). Trimming left V 5 bases short and J 2 bases short, with 22 bases between. CDR3 length: 19 amino acids. The DNA of the CDR3 is TGTGCCAGCAGTCCACCGGGACCCCTCAGTAGGACTGGGGCCAACGTCCTGACTTTC. This codes for CASSPPGPLSRTGANVLTF.

This clonotype was detected many times. The rearrangement uses TRBV20-1 and TRBJ2-2, with D hard to call. The CDR3 runs 11 residues. In germline, CDR1 is DFQATT, CDR2 SNEGSKA (reference sequence). Trimming stripped 4 bases from V and 6 bases from J, with 6 bases between. The CDR3 DNA sequence: TGCAGTGCTACTGGACCCGGGGAGCTGTTTTTT. Translated: CSATGPGELFF.

This clonotype showed up many times. The genes are TRBV18 and TRBJ2-5; weak D call: TRBD2 (6 bases). Germline V gene lookup returns CDR1 KGHSH and CDR2 LQKENI. The CDR3 spans 13 residues. The V gene lost 4 bases and the J gene lost 2 bases, with 8 bases spanning the gap. CDR3 loop: CASSLREQETQYF. The DNA for the CDR3 is TGTGCCAGCTCACTCCGGGAGCAAGAGACCCAGTACTTC.

At least ten counts were recorded for this clonotype. CDR3 sequence reads: CASSFSRGVVETQYF. CDR3 nucleotide sequence: TGTGCCAGCAGTTTCTCCAGGGGGGTCGTAGAGACCCAGTACTTC. This chain uses TRBV12-3 or TRBV12-4 with TRBJ2-5, with a possible D match to TRBD1 (7 bases). CDR3 length: 15 amino acids. Trimming removed 3 bases from V and 4 bases from J, with 15 bases in between.

The CDR3 coding sequence is TGTGCCAGCAGTTATCTGACGAACACTGAAGCTTTCTTT. Its protein product is CASSYLTNTEAFF. The J gene is TRBJ1-1, the V gene TRBV12-3 or TRBV12-4, with D unresolved. The V end lost 4 bases, the J end lost 1 base, and 7 bases lay between the germline ends. The CDR3 is 13 amino acids.

This clonotype was detected ten times or more. The V call is TRBV20-1, the J call TRBJ1-1; 7 nucleotides match TRBD1. The ends lost 0 bases at V and 5 bases at J; junction bases unmatched: 9. This CDR3 region has 15 residues. The germline V gene encodes CDR1 DFQATT and CDR2 SNEGSKA (reference sequence). For the CDR3, the DNA is TGCAGTGCTAGAGATGTAAGGGGGCGGTTTACTGAAGCTTTCTTT. Translating gives CSARDVRGRFTEAFF.

This clonotype has ten or more counts. The gene calls are TRBV12-3 or TRBV12-4 and TRBJ1-1; tentative D call: TRBD1 (6 bases). CDR3 size: 15 residues. Trimming took off 5 bases at V and 1 base at J, with 14 bases between the two ends. CDR3 sequence (DNA): TGTGCCAGCAGTCCCGCGAAGGGGGGGAACACTGAAGCTTTCTTT. It yields the protein CASSPAKGGNTEAFF.

There are many counts of this clonotype. The chain couples TRBV9 to TRBJ2-4; D is perhaps TRBD2 (6 bases). Per the germline V gene, CDR1 is SGDLS and CDR2 is YYNGEE. The CDR3 length is 15 residues. V was trimmed by 4 bases and J by 0 bases, leaving 11 bases between them. The DNA of the CDR3 is TGTGCCAGCAGCCCGGGAGAGTTAGCCAAAAACATTCAGTACTTC. The encoded protein is CASSPGELAKNIQYF.

This clonotype has more than one count but fewer than ten. V and J are TRBV20-1 and TRBJ2-5; 9 nucleotides line up with TRBD1. The CDR3 length is 14 residues. The germline gives CDR1 DFQATT, CDR2 SNEGSKA (reference sequence). The ends lost 6 bases at V and 2 bases at J; junction bases unmatched: 7. The CDR3 region has the DNA TGCAGTGCCACACAGGGGGCGGTGCAAGAGACCCAGTACTTC. Amino acids: CSATQGAVQETQYF.

In its sample, this clonotype was seen a few times. The chain uses TRBV6-2 or TRBV6-3 and TRBJ1-5, with 7 bases lining up with TRBD1. The CDR3 runs to 15 residues. CDR1 and CDR2 (germline): MNHEY, SVGEGT. With V trimmed by 6 bases and J by 6 bases, 11 bases remained unmatched. The CDR3 DNA is TGTGCCAGCAGACTCGGACAGGACGAGACTCAGCCCCAGCATTTT. This encodes CASRLGQDETQPQHF.

Turning to this clonotype: A much bigger clone sits one base away, suggesting this may be a read error. The J gene is TRBJ2-7, the V gene TRBV27; 7 bases map to TRBD1. The V segment lost 6 bases and the J segment 4 bases; nucleotides outside the gene matches: 9. CDR3 length: 14 residues. Germline CDR1 reads MNHEY; CDR2 reads SMNVEV (reference sequence). The CDR3 DNA follows: TGTGCCAGCAGCCCCGGGGACAGAGAGTACGAGCAGTACTTC. Residues: CASSPGDREYEQYF.

This clonotype was seen at least ten times. The V gene is TRBV3-1, the J gene TRBJ2-3, with unresolved D. V gave up 0 bases and J gave up 6 bases, with 10 bases separating them. This CDR3 comprises 14 residues. Germline CDR1 and CDR2: LGHDT and YNNKEL (reference sequence). The CDR3 sequence is CASSQEVGRDTQYF. In DNA form, the CDR3 reads TGTGCCAGCAGCCAAGAAGTGGGCAGGGATACGCAGTATTTT.

This clonotype has at least ten counts. In DNA form, the CDR3 reads TGTGCCACCGGGCCGGGCCATATCACCGGGGAGCTGTTTTTT. This sequence encodes CATGPGHITGELFF. The V call is TRBV9, the J call TRBJ2-2; the D is unclear. The CDR3 spans 14 residues. The V end lost 9 bases, the J end lost 4 bases, and 16 bases lay between the germline ends. Germline CDR1 is SGDLS and CDR2 is YYNGEE.

The table lists this clonotype with many counts. V gene TRBV30 combines with J gene TRBJ2-3, with D unclear. CDR1 and CDR2 from the germline V gene are GTSNPN and SVGIG (reference sequence). V was trimmed by 5 bases and J by 2 bases, leaving 5 bases between them. The CDR3 extends over 11 amino acids. The CDR3 loop is CAWGYTDTQYF. CDR3 bases: TGTGCCTGGGGCTACACAGATACGCAGTATTTT.

This clonotype was counted many times. The chain links TRBV28 to TRBJ2-7; D may be TRBD2 (6 bases). This CDR3 has 15 residues. CDR1 is MDHEN, CDR2 SYDVKM, per germline. V lost 2 bases and J 1 base, leaving 12 bases between the germline ends. This CDR3 is CASSLTAGISYEQYF. The CDR3 DNA follows: TGTGCCAGCAGTTTAACGGCGGGGATTTCCTACGAGCAGTACTTC.

This clonotype was found many times. The rearrangement links TRBV3-1 to TRBJ2-3; D is ambiguous. The CDR3 contains 14 residues. Germline loops: CDR1 LGHDT, CDR2 YNNKEL (reference sequence). V was clipped by 6 bases and J by 0 bases, with 10 bases between them. For the CDR3, the DNA is TGTGCCAGCAGTTCGTTGTATAGCACAGATACGCAGTATTTT. Its translation is CASSSLYSTDTQYF.

With regard to this clonotype: One junction end disagrees with the germline gene, perhaps due to a read error. The genes are TRBV13 and TRBJ2-1; unclear D gene. CDR3 length: 16 residues. Germline V gives CDR1 PRHDT, CDR2 FYEKMQ (reference sequence). The CDR3 is CASSQPRRGTYNEQFF. DNA for the CDR3: TGCGCCAGCAGCCAACCCCGGAGAGGTACTTACAATGAGCAGTTCTTC.

In its sample, this clonotype was seen a few times. The chain recombines TRBV9 with TRBJ2-3; D remains unclear. Trimming pared 3 bases from V and 4 bases from J, leaving 6 bases between. Germline-derived CDR1 and CDR2 are SGDLS and YYNGEE. The CDR3 has 12 residues. CDR3 residues: CASSGSSDTQYF. In DNA, the CDR3 is TGTGCCAGCAGCGGTTCGTCAGATACGCAGTATTTT.

This clonotype was observed at least ten times. The chain recombines TRBV19 with TRBJ2-1; the match to TRBD2 covers 15 bases. The junction had 13 bases not matched to a gene; V was cut back by 4 bases and J by 3 bases. The CDR3 extends over 20 amino acids. Per germline, CDR1 LNHDA and CDR2 SQIVND (reference sequence). CDR3 DNA: TGTGCCAGTAGTACCCTCCGTAGGACTAGCGGGAGGGCCGTCTACAATGAGCAGTTCTTC. Translation: CASSTLRRTSGRAVYNEQFF.

This clonotype was seen more than once but under ten times. The V gene is TRBV6-1, the J gene TRBJ1-2; D remains ambiguous. Trimming removed 6 bases at V and 4 bases at J, with 9 bases between. The V gene's germline CDR1 is MNHNS and CDR2 SASEGT. This CDR3 is 12 amino acids long. In DNA, the CDR3 is TGTGCCAGCAGGGGATCTAGCTATGGCTACACCTTC. Translating gives CASRGSSYGYTF.

Ten or more counts support this clonotype. V usage is TRBV6-1 and J usage is TRBJ2-2, with 8 bases lining up with TRBD1. The junction had 11 bases not matched to a gene; V was cut back by 11 bases and J by 6 bases. The CDR3 consists of 14 residues. Germline V lookup: CDR1 MNHNS, CDR2 SASEGT. CDR3 protein: CAVPRTGRSGELFF. The CDR3 nucleotides are TGTGCCGTACCACGGACAGGGCGGTCCGGGGAGCTGTTTTTT.

This clonotype was found many times. The chain recombines TRBV6-1 with TRBJ1-2, with 8 positions matching TRBD1. The CDR3 has 14 residues. Per the germline V gene, CDR1 is MNHNS and CDR2 is SASEGT. The ends lost 5 bases at V and 3 bases at J; junction bases unmatched: 5. This CDR3 reads CASSPGQVDYGYTF. CDR3 sequence (DNA): TGTGCCAGCAGTCCGGGACAGGTGGACTATGGCTACACCTTC.